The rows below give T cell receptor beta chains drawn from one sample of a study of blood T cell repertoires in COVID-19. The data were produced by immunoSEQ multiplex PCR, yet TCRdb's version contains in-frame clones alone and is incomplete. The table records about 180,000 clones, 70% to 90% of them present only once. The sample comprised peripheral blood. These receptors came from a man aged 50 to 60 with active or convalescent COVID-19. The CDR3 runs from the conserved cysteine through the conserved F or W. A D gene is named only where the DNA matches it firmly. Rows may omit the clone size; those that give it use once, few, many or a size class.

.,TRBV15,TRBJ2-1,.,CATSSQADNEQFF,TGTGCCACCAGCAGCCAAGCGGACAATGAGCAGTTCTTC
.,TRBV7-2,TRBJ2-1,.,CASSPQPQYNEQFF,TGTGCCAGCAGCCCTCAACCTCAGTACAATGAGCAGTTCTTC
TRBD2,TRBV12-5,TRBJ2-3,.,CASGLRLAGVMTDTQYF,TGTGCTAGTGGTTTACGGCTAGCGGGAGTTATGACAGATACGCAGTATTTT
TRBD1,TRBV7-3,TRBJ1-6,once,CASKSGQANSPLHF,TGTGCCAGTAAATCGGGACAGGCCAATTCACCCCTCCACTTT
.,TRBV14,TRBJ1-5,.,CASSQGSQPQHF,TGTGCCAGCAGCCAAGGTAGCCAGCCCCAGCATTTT
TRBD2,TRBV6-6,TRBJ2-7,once,CASRQAGGSYEQYF,TGTGCCAGCAGGCAAGCGGGAGGCTCCTACGAGCAGTACTTC
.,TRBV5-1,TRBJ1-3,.,CASSFDTFITGNTIYF,TGCGCCAGCAGCTTCGACACTTTTATAACTGGAAACACCATATATTTT
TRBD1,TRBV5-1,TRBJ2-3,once,CASSPGTGGSTDTQYF,TGCGCCAGCAGCCCCGGGACAGGGGGGAGCACAGATACGCAGTATTTT
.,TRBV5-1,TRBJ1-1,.,CASSAGEIMNTEAFF,TGCGCCAGCAGCGCAGGGGAAATCATGAACACTGAAGCTTTCTTT
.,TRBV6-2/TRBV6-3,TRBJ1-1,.,CASSYFVDTEAFF,TGTGCCAGCAGTTACTTCGTCGACACTGAAGCTTTCTTT
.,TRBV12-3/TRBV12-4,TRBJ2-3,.,CASSFQDTQYF,TGTGCCAGCAGTTTCCAAGATACGCAGTATTTT
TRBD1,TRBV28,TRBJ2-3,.,CASSIGQGPDTQYF,TGTGCCAGCAGTATCGGACAGGGACCAGATACGCAGTATTTT
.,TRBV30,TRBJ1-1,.,CAWSLQAANTEAFF,TGTGCCTGGAGTTTACAGGCAGCGAACACTGAAGCTTTCTTT
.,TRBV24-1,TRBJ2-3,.,CATSARASTDTQYF,TGTGCCACCAGTGCCAGGGCTTCGACAGATACGCAGTATTTT
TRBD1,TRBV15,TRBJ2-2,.,CATNPRTGNTGELFF,TGTGCCACCAACCCAAGGACAGGGAACACCGGGGAGCTGTTTTTT
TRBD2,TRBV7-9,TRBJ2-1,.,CASSLSGGVANEQFF,TGTGCCAGCAGCTTGAGTGGGGGGGTCGCCAATGAGCAGTTCTTC
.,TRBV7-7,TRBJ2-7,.,CASSLAGSYEQYF,TGTGCCAGCAGCTTAGCGGGGAGCTACGAGCAGTACTTC
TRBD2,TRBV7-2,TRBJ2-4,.,CASSLELAGGPKNIQYF,TGTGCCAGCAGCTTAGAGTTAGCGGGGGGGCCCAAAAACATTCAGTACTTC
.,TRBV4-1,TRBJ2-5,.,CASSQDFSLGETQYF,TGCGCCAGCAGCCAAGATTTTTCCCTAGGAGAGACCCAGTACTTC
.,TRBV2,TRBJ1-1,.,CASGQGNMNTEAFF,TGTGCCAGCGGCCAGGGAAACATGAACACTGAAGCTTTCTTT
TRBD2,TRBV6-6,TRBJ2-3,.,CASSLPGLAGGYTDTQYF,TGTGCCAGCAGTCTCCCAGGACTAGCGGGAGGATACACAGATACGCAGTATTTT
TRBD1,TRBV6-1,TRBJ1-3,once,CASSEVAVTGGMGTIYF,TGTGCCAGCAGTGAAGTTGCAGTAACAGGGGGTATGGGCACCATATATTTT
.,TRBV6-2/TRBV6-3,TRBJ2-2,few,CASSWYSSGELFF,TGTGCCAGCAGTTGGTATAGCAGCGGGGAGCTGTTTTTT
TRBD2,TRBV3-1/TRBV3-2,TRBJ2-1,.,CASSPTSGGSNEQFF,TGTGCCAGCAGCCCGACTAGCGGGGGTTCCAATGAGCAGTTCTTC
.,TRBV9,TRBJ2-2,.,CASSVPSPELFF,TGTGCCAGCAGCGTGCCCAGTCCCGAGCTGTTTTTT
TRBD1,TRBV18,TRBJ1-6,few,CASSPTGQMGNSPLHF,TGTGCCAGCTCACCAACGGGACAGATGGGTAATTCACCCCTCCACTTT
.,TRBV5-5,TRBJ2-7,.,CASSPDGTSNSYEQYF,TGTGCCAGCAGCCCAGACGGGACATCCAACTCCTACGAGCAGTACTTC
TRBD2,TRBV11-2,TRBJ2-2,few,CASSRSGSNTGELFF,TGTGCCAGCAGCCGTAGCGGGTCGAACACCGGGGAGCTGTTTTTT
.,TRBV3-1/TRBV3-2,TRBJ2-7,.,CASSPPNPGMVGEQYF,TGTGCCAGCAGCCCACCGAATCCCGGGATGGTGGGGGAGCAGTACTTC
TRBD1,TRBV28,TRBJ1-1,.,CASSIGTGGTEAFF,TGTGCCAGCAGCATCGGGACAGGGGGCACTGAAGCTTTCTTT
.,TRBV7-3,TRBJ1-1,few,CASSLRPGDTEAFF,TGTGCCAGCAGCTTAAGGCCAGGGGATACTGAAGCTTTCTTT
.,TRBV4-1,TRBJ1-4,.,CASSQEGRGNEKLFF,TGCGCCAGCAGCCAAGAGGGGCGGGGAAATGAAAAACTGTTTTTT
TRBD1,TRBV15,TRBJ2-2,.,CATSRGRQGNTGELFF,TGTGCCACCAGCAGGGGGAGACAGGGGAACACCGGGGAGCTGTTTTTT
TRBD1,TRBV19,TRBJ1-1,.,CASSRGQMLNTEAFF,TGTGCCAGTAGTAGGGGACAGATGTTGAACACTGAAGCTTTCTTT
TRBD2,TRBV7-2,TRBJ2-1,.,CASSGGTSGGSAYNEQFF,TGTGCCAGCAGCGGTGGGACTAGCGGGGGGAGCGCCTACAATGAGCAGTTCTTC
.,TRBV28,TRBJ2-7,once,CASRTPLSYEQYF,TGTGCCAGCAGGACCCCACTAAGCTACGAGCAGTACTTC
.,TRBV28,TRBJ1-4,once,CASSLSRRTVGNSGKLFF,TGTGCCAGCAGTTTATCCCGGCGGACAGTCGGCAACTCGGGAAAACTGTTTTTT
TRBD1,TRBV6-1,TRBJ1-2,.,CASSDPRGRNNYGYTF,TGTGCCAGCAGTGACCCCAGGGGGCGCAATAACTATGGCTACACCTTC
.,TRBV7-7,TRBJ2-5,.,CASSPTGSQETQYF,TGTGCCAGCAGCCCAACAGGGTCCCAAGAGACCCAGTACTTC
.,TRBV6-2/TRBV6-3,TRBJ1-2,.,CASSYDRPSYGYTF,TGTGCCAGCAGTTACGACAGGCCCTCCTATGGCTACACCTTC
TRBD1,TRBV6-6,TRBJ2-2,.,CASSYRQGLGTGELFF,TGTGCCAGCAGTTACCGACAGGGCTTGGGCACCGGGGAGCTGTTTTTT
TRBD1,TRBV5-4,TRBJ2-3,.,CASSFPDRATDTQYF,TGTGCCAGCAGCTTCCCAGACAGGGCAACAGATACGCAGTATTTT
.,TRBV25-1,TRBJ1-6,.,CASSESGRGDSPLHF,TGTGCCAGCAGTGAATCGGGCAGGGGCGATTCACCCCTCCACTTT
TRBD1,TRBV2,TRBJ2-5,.,CASESGGQETQYF,TGTGCCAGTGAGTCAGGGGGCCAAGAGACCCAGTACTTC
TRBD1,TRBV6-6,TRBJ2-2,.,CASSFRQGDTGELFF,TGTGCCAGCAGTTTCCGACAGGGGGACACCGGGGAGCTGTTTTTT
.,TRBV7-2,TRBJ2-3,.,CASSALNRDPDTQYF,TGTGCCAGCAGCGCCCTTAACAGGGACCCAGATACGCAGTATTTT
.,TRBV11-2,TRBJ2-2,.,CASSLTVTRLLTGELFF,TGTGCCAGCAGTTTAACCGTGACTAGACTACTAACCGGGGAGCTGTTTTTT
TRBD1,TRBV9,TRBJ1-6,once,CASSETGTGGVSPLHF,TGTGCCAGCAGCGAAACCGGGACAGGGGGCGTTTCACCCCTCCACTTT
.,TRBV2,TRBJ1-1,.,CASADMANTEAFF,TGTGCCAGTGCTGACATGGCGAACACTGAAGCTTTCTTT
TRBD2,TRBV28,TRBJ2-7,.,CASSLVGTGDLAGESYEQYF,TGTGCCAGCAGTTTAGTTGGGACGGGAGATTTAGCGGGGGAATCTTACGAGCAGTACTTC
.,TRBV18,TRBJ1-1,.,CASSPFGNTEAFF,TGTGCCAGCTCACCATTCGGGAACACTGAAGCTTTCTTT
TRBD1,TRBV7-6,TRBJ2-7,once,CASSLAGDRSYEQYF,TGTGCCAGCAGCTTAGCGGGGGACAGGTCCTACGAGCAGTACTTC
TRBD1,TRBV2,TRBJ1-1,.,CASSGTGGWTEAFF,TGTGCCAGCAGTGGGACAGGGGGCTGGACTGAAGCTTTCTTT
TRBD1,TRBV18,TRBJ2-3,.,CASSPTGATGPDTQYF,TGTGCCAGCTCACCAACAGGGGCGACGGGCCCAGATACGCAGTATTTT
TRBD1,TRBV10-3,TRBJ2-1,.,CAITGTDNEQFF,TGTGCCATCACCGGGACAGACAATGAGCAGTTCTTC
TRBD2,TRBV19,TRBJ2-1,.,CASSIGTSGRSVSYNEQFF,TGTGCCAGTAGTATCGGGACTAGCGGGAGGTCGGTATCCTACAATGAGCAGTTCTTC